Presented here are 19 T cell receptor beta chains from one specimen sequenced in a study of CD8 T cells in Susac syndrome. RNA in amounts of roughly 0.45 to 1 ug was reverse transcribed with random hexamers. One entry per CDR3 protein, called by TCRdb with MiXCR from the immunoSEQ multiplex PCR reads. Of more than 130,000 distinct CDR3 sequences listed, roughly 94% were seen once; the top ten hold approximately 0.3%. The material sequenced was CD8+ T cells from PBMCs. The receptors were sampled from a human donor in good health.

This clonotype was picked up one time. The chain employs TRBV9 and TRBJ2-2; D is uncertain. Germline CDR1 reads SGDLS; CDR2 reads YYNGEE. The CDR3 is made up of 12 amino acids. With 4 bases removed from V and 1 base from J, the gap between germline ends came to 2 bases. Written as DNA, the CDR3 is TGTGCCAGCAGCAGGAACACCGGGGAGCTGTTTTTT. The encoded protein is CASSRNTGELFF.

This sequence joins TRBV28 and TRBJ2-7, with 10 bases matching TRBD1. The CDR3 loop spans 14 amino acids. V lost 6 bases, J lost 2 bases, and 4 bases stayed unmatched. Germline values: CDR1 MDHEN, CDR2 SYDVKM. Here the CDR3 reads CASSDGQGAYEQYF. The CDR3 DNA reads as TGTGCCAGCAGCGACGGACAGGGGGCCTACGAGCAGTACTTC.

The chain joins TRBV3-1 to TRBJ2-1; TRBD2 agrees at 7 bases. Per germline, CDR1 LGHDT and CDR2 YNNKEL (reference sequence). The CDR3 runs 15 residues. The trim removed 4 bases at V and 7 bases at J, leaving 10 bases unmatched. The CDR3 DNA reads as TGTGCCAGCAGCCCAAGCGCCAGCGGGGAAAATGAGCAGTTCTTC. It specifies CASSPSASGENEQFF.

The V gene is TRBV15, the J gene TRBJ2-1, with a tentative D call TRBD2 (6 bases). Trimming removed 3 bases from V and 9 bases from J, with 18 bases in between. The germline gives CDR1 LNHNV, CDR2 YYDKDF (reference sequence). This CDR3 region has 15 residues. CDR3 sequence: CATSSGTLQGGEQFF. For the CDR3, the DNA is TGTGCCACCAGCAGCGGGACTCTCCAGGGCGGTGAGCAGTTCTTC.

The J gene is TRBJ2-2, the V gene TRBV7-9, with D uncertain. Germline assignment: CDR1 SEHNR and CDR2 FQNEAQ (reference sequence). Trimming pared 4 bases from V and 5 bases from J, leaving 11 bases between. The CDR3 is made up of 14 amino acids. The CDR3 sequence: CASSSRLRTGELFF. The CDR3 DNA follows: TGTGCCAGCAGCTCCCGGCTCCGGACCGGGGAGCTGTTTTTT.

The chain employs TRBV7-9 and TRBJ2-5, with 7 bases lining up with TRBD1. V shed 2 bases, J shed 3 bases, and the junction held 6 bases outside the gene matches. The CDR3 has 15 residues. In germline, CDR1 is SEHNR, CDR2 FQNEAQ (reference sequence). The CDR3: CASSLLPDREETQYF. CDR3 nucleotide sequence: TGTGCCAGCAGCTTACTTCCTGACAGGGAAGAGACCCAGTACTTC.

The V and J genes are TRBV6-5 and TRBJ2-5; D is unclear. Deletions cut 6 bases from V and 3 bases from J, with 11 bases between. The length of the CDR3 is 13 residues. Germline V gene lookup returns CDR1 MNHEY and CDR2 SVGAGI. The CDR3 DNA sequence: TGTGCCAGCAGACCGAGCTCCGAAGAGACCCAGTACTTC. This translates into CASRPSSEETQYF.

The chain carries TRBV20-1 and TRBJ2-7; the match to TRBD1 covers 7 bases. J was trimmed by 0 bases and V by 1 base; bases with no gene match: 6. CDR1 and CDR2 (germline): DFQATT, SNEGSKA (reference sequence). The CDR3 has 15 amino acids. CDR3 bases: TGCAGTGCTAGAGTTACAGGGGATTACTCCTACGAGCAGTACTTC. Amino acid sequence: CSARVTGDYSYEQYF.

The chain combines TRBV18 with TRBJ2-7; 9 positions match TRBD1. In germline, CDR1 is KGHSH, CDR2 LQKENI. The CDR3 totals 15 residues. Losses at the gene ends were 3 bases for V and 3 bases for J; bases not matched to a gene: 6. CDR3 nucleotides: TGTGCCAGCTCACCTCCGGACAGGGGTTTCTACGAGCAGTACTTC. It encodes CASSPPDRGFYEQYF.

This clonotype was recorded once. V gene TRBV9 combines with J gene TRBJ2-5, with 7 bases fitting TRBD2. From germline, CDR1 is SGDLS and CDR2 YYNGEE. The CDR3 consists of 14 residues. V shed 3 bases, J shed 4 bases, and the junction held 6 bases outside the gene matches. CDR3 DNA: TGTGCCAGCAGCGGCGGGAGACCGGGAGAGACCCAGTACTTC. Amino acids: CASSGGRPGETQYF.

V is TRBV6-5 and J is TRBJ1-2; the D gene is possibly TRBD1 (5 bases). The CDR3 length is 14 residues. The ends were cut back, 0 bases at V and 6 bases at J, with 11 bases in the middle. CDR1 and CDR2 (germline): MNHEY, SVGAGI. The chain's CDR3 is CASSYSSGADGYTF. CDR3 sequence (DNA): TGTGCCAGCAGTTACTCGAGCGGGGCGGATGGCTACACCTTC.

This clonotype was seen only once. The J gene is TRBJ2-1, the V gene TRBV24-1; no definite D call. The CDR3 totals 13 residues. Trimming pared 11 bases from V and 2 bases from J, leaving 12 bases between. Germline V gene data show CDR1 as KGHDR and CDR2 as SFDVKD. The CDR3 nucleotides read TGTGCCATCTCAGGACGGCCCTACAATGAGCAGTTCTTC. As protein: CAISGRPYNEQFF.

This chain links TRBV7-8 with TRBJ1-1, with 9 bases identical to TRBD1. V lost 1 base, J lost 4 bases, and 10 bases stayed unmatched. The CDR3 is 17 amino acids. In germline, CDR1 is SGHVS, CDR2 FQNEAQ. CDR3 loop: CASSLDVYRGLGTEAFF. Written as DNA, the CDR3 is TGTGCCAGCAGCTTAGACGTTTACAGGGGGCTCGGCACTGAAGCTTTCTTT.

The gene calls are TRBV27 and TRBJ2-1; 10 bases fit TRBD2. The germline V gene encodes CDR1 MNHEY and CDR2 SMNVEV (reference sequence). The length of the CDR3 is 15 residues. Germline trimming cut 6 bases from V and 6 bases from J; bases unmatched to any gene: 8. The CDR3, as DNA: TGTGCCAGCAGGGACCTAGCGGGAGTGACCAATGAGCAGTTCTTC. This encodes CASRDLAGVTNEQFF.

The chain joins TRBV29-1 to TRBJ2-1; D tentatively fits TRBD1 or TRBD2 (5 bases each). The CDR3 loop spans 12 amino acids. Germline V lookup: CDR1 SQVTM, CDR2 ANQGSEA. The V gene lost 1 base and the J gene lost 13 bases, with 14 bases spanning the gap. CDR3 nucleotides: TGCAGCGTTGAAGGGGACCCGAGGAGACAGTTCTTC. This translates into CSVEGDPRRQFF.

The chain employs TRBV19 and TRBJ2-7; possible D gene TRBD1, 6 bases. CDR3 length: 13 amino acids. Germline V gene sequence: CDR1 LNHDA, CDR2 SQIVND (reference sequence). V lost 3 bases and J 3 bases, leaving 9 bases between the germline ends. CDR3 DNA: TGTGCCAGTAGTATCGGACAGATCTACGAGCAGTACTTC. Translation: CASSIGQIYEQYF.

This sequence joins TRBV4-1 and TRBJ1-2, with 7 positions matching TRBD1. Germline CDR1 and CDR2: MGHRA and YSYEKL. This CDR3 is 13 amino acids long. V lost 3 bases and J lost 8; bases outside the gene matches: 6. The CDR3 nucleotides read TGCGCCAGCAGCCAGAACCAGGGGGGAGGCTACACCTTC. This translates into CASSQNQGGGYTF.

V usage is TRBV20-1 and J usage is TRBJ2-1, with a weak D call TRBD2 (6 bases). The CDR3 has 12 residues. Germline assignment: CDR1 DFQATT and CDR2 SNEGSKA (reference sequence). Deletions cut 0 bases from V and 8 bases from J, with 8 bases between. The CDR3 here is CSAREIADEQFF. CDR3 nucleotide sequence: TGCAGTGCTAGAGAAATAGCGGATGAGCAGTTCTTC.

The chain recombines TRBV4-2 with TRBJ2-7; D could derive from TRBD1 or TRBD2 (5 bases each). Trimming shortened V by 1 base and J by 5 bases, and 18 bases separated the two germline ends. The germline CDR1 and CDR2 sequences are LGHNA and YNFKEQ. This CDR3 is 16 amino acids long. The CDR3 is CASSQALGDGWDEQYF. The CDR3 coding sequence is TGTGCCAGCAGCCAAGCCCTGGGGGACGGATGGGACGAGCAGTACTTC.